This TCR beta chain was recorded in a study of cytomegalovirus exposure and HLA in healthy donors (dated by TCRdb to between 2016 and 2019). Background on the whole study: An earlier analysis of approximately 550 of the donors reported about 250 Gb of sequence data and 117 million unique TCR beta sequences from some 180 million T cells. To predict cytomegalovirus infection status, the study combined high-throughput TCR immunosequencing, statistical association of individual TCRs with disease status, and machine learning. In addition to the first cohort of approximately 670 subjects, a separate validation cohort of 130 or so different subjects was used. Donor age, sex, ethnicity and CMV serostatus were compiled together with the repertoire data. Roughly 300 gigabases of sequencing data and 91 million or so unique TCR sequences made up an early release that covered under 750 HLA-typed donors. Class I and class II HLA loci were covered by the typing at four-digit resolution. The T cell repertoires of 670 or so subjects were profiled by immunosequencing and related to cytomegalovirus serostatus. The aim of the study was to test whether cataloging public T cell receptors could identify signatures of past pathogen exposure. Typing coverage differed by locus: A, B, C, DRB1 and DQB1 were typed in roughly 620-630 donors, DQA1 in about 560, DPA1 in 600 to 610, and DPB1 in 472. Of the roughly 410 genotyped donors, 80% to 90% were placed in the genetic ancestry cluster associated with self-reported Caucasian donors. Roughly five DR-DQ haplotypes were handled as single units for association and clustering, since linkage in the cohort was strong. Among some 400 genotyped donors of the cohort, an average of approximately 240,000 unique TCR beta nucleotide sequences was sequenced per donor, of which about 19% were non-productive. Every discovery cohort repertoire had been produced on one sequencing platform. In a later genetic analysis, genome-wide SNP genotypes for about 55% of the roughly 700 donors were used, and that subset was treated as a discovery cohort. Rather than using new phenotypic data, the later analysis identified candidate immune exposures from TCR beta sequences and from how often those sequences occurred across donors. A later analysis re-examined previously published TCR beta repertoires from 500 to 700 donors and added high-resolution HLA genotyping to investigate patterns of TCR occurrence. An earlier analysis of 587 of the donors used high-throughput TCR beta sequencing to judge whether each TCR beta V gene segment behaved as functional or pseudogenic.

Beyond this particular receptor, the publication reports: Sequencing depth was assumed to be roughly uniform across donors in the presence/absence analyses, though that assumption may not hold. Compared with the approximately 670-donor mean, donors in an Asian-associated ancestry cluster had fewer N-insertions in productive TCRs, according to a later genetic analysis. Most TCR sequences were seen in very few donors, while some public TCRs were found in many individuals. A cluster of highly shared sequence variants was judged likely to be a technical artifact of the sequencing pipeline. At a false discovery rate of 0.05, a later analysis linked some 17,000 TCR beta sequences to specific HLA alleles. The study listed 164 TCR beta chains as associated with cytomegalovirus. The 87-base-pair reads could not distinguish some IMGT-functional V segments, including TRBV6-2 and TRBV6-3, so those segments were excluded. An earlier analysis of some 590 of the donors showed that most TCR beta V segments appeared in productive rearrangements either about 87% or about 30% of the time, which broadly matched IMGT annotations. A further reported finding was that TCR beta sequences accurately predicted the HLA-A and HLA-B alleles for most subjects in the first cohort. The only immune exposure information available for the cohort was CMV serostatus. In a later analysis, several top co-occurrence clusters were reported to appear linked to parvovirus B19, influenza, CMV and Epstein-Barr virus. In a later analysis, most CMV-associated TCR beta chains were found to appear HLA-restricted, with HLA associations seemingly driven largely by CMV exposure. Strong co-occurrence of HLA alleles, especially DR and DQ, made assigning TCR associations to individual alleles difficult. Because counts were too low, roughly 18 rarely observed V segments, including chromosome 9 orphons, were left out of the earlier analysis of several hundred of the donors. HLA typing was unavailable for some donors at each locus, so association tests used only the typed subset. Correlated functional status among segregating V segments might be attributable to linkage disequilibrium, but an unknown experimental factor could not be ruled out. This cohort had only TCR beta chains sequenced, and the lack of alpha or paired-chain data limited which features could be detected. In a later analysis, the rate of TCR association differed among HLA loci, with DRB1 alleles having the most associated TCRs and HLA-C alleles having the fewest. The classifier was reported to diagnose cytomegalovirus status with high specificity and sensitivity in both the original and validation cohorts. An association between a missense DCLRE1C variant and V-gene and J-gene trimming of TCR beta chains was found in a later genetic analysis and replicated in an independent cohort. A later analysis found that HLA-associated TCR beta chains were more clonally expanded and had lower generation probabilities than equally common non-associated chains. The authors suggested that the approach could potentially be generalized to other disease states and immunological phenotypes. Three of the identified cytomegalovirus-associated TCR beta chains were confirmed in vitro to be specific for cytomegalovirus antigens.

To note about this clone: It lacks a known antigen. No much larger clone exists at a distance of one base, and base qualities are not known.

The library was prepared using the immunoSEQ multiplex PCR assay. For the multiplex PCR, a mixture combining 60 forward primers for TCR Vbeta segments and 13 reverse primers for TCR Jbeta segments was used. The CDR3 region of rearranged TCR beta genes was amplified from genomic DNA with a multiplex PCR assay. The amplified TCR beta libraries were sequenced on the Illumina HiSeq System as 87-base-pair reads. The source study handled its data this way. Across the 666 repertoires, a later analysis counted tens of millions of unique TCR beta chains, around 11 million of which were shared by at least two donors. To remove PCR and sequencing errors, raw reads were error-corrected and collapsed into unique sequences using a nearest-neighbor algorithm that merged closely related sequences. CDR3 sequences were aligned to IMGT reference sequences to assign V, D and J gene segments. For a sequence to be retained, a match of at least six nucleotides was required to both a V gene segment and a J gene segment. A rearrangement counted as productive if the CDR3 had no stop codons and remained in frame with V and J, and every other rearrangement counted as non-productive. CDR3 was defined according to IMGT convention as the region running from the second conserved V-encoded cysteine to the conserved J-encoded phenylalanine. The earlier analysis of about 500 of the donors excluded sequences that lacked an unambiguous match to a single V gene segment. In an earlier analysis of around 590 of the donors, a V segment was called functional when productive rearrangements were above 56.7%, and segregating when the standard deviation between donors exceeded 5%. To diagnose cytomegalovirus status from the catalog of TCR beta chain sequences, a statistical classification framework was built. In a later analysis, TCR nucleotide sequences were compared against IMGT/GENE-DB human TR gene sequences so that V and J genes could be assigned. The TCRdist pipeline was used in a later analysis to assign CDR3 sequences and most-parsimonious VDJ recombination scenarios. In a later analysis, every TCR beta chain was defined by the combination of its CDR3 amino acid sequence and its V-gene family, and reads without a unique V-gene family were dropped. As a way to deal with suspected cross-contamination and a sequencing artifact, a later analysis dropped hundreds of nucleotide sequences that were highly shared and had low generation probability. A later analysis calculated a clonal expansion index for each public chain from normalized within-repertoire ranks of inferred template counts. In a later analysis, generation probabilities were computed with a VDJ recombination model fitted to out-of-frame rearrangements, and the resulting probabilities were checked against IGoR. In a later analysis, TCR-TCR, TCR-HLA and TCR-CMV co-occurrence was scored with hypergeometric tests, and a repertoire-size bias correction was applied to TCR pairs. A later analysis estimated false discovery rates by permuting HLA or CMV assignments 20 times. A later analysis grouped co-occurring TCRs with DBSCAN, adding TCRdist sequence similarity when clustering within HLA-allele-positive subsets. Repertoires with fewer than 30,000 or more than 120,000 public chains were left out of co-occurrence clustering, as were four to six repertoires with anomalous nucleotide sharing. What TCRdb holds here is the immuneACCESS table cut down to in-frame rearrangements. Part of the clones is not present; checked against another copy, under half of the missing clones reflect an unresolved V gene, and the others are unexplained. That table supplies the V and J calls and clone size; D and trimming were determined from the DNA. In this sample the table shows 150,000 to 200,000 clones, about 59% of which occur a single time. The ten biggest clones cover roughly 2.9% of the sample.

The germline V end is reduced by 3 bases and the J end by 6 bases; junction bases left unmatched: 17. CDR1 and CDR2 are read off the germline V gene as SGHDT and YYEEEE. The CDR3 starts with the cysteine, ends with the phenylalanine, and has 18 residues. Of all the DNA, just the CDR3 is kept, 54 bases in frame from base 1. The cohort was made up of around 720 healthy bone marrow donors. Cohort members were all nominally healthy when sampled, although unrecorded immune exposures were likely present. The donor tested CMV seronegative, placing the donor among the 300 to 400 seronegative members of the cohort. Every donor gave a peripheral blood sample, and the peripheral blood mononuclear cells from that sample were used for TCR beta sequencing. Genomic DNA was extracted from the blood cell samples with the Qiagen DNeasy Blood Extraction Kit.

This receptor was identified in a man aged 40-49 years in good health and CMV-seronegative. Sequenced material: PBMCs. Rearrangement joined TRBV5-6 to TRBJ2-3; 9 central bases correspond to TRBD2. The nucleotide sequence reads as follows: TGTGCCAGCAGCTGGAGGACTGGTTTGAGCGGGGGGTCTGATACGCAGTATTTT. Translated, this gives CASSWRTGLSGGSDTQYF.